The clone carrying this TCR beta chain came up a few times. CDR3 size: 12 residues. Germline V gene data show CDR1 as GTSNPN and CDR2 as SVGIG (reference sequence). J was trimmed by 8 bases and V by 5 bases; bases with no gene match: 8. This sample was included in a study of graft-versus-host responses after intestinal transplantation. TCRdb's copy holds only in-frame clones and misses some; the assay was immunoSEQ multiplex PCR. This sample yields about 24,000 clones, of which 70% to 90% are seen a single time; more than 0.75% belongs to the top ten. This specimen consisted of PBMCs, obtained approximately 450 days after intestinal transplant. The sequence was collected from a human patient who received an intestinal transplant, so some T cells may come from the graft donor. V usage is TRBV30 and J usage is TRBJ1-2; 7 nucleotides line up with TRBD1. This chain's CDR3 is CAWERQGEGYTF. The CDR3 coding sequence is TGTGCCTGGGAAAGACAGGGTGAGGGCTACACCTTC.